What follows are 10 T cell receptor beta chains derived from one specimen sequenced in a study of cytomegalovirus exposure and HLA in healthy donors. 60 Vbeta and 13 Jbeta primers were used in PCR. Profiled with immunoSEQ multiplex PCR; TCRdb holds only in-frame clones, not every one. The table has about 89,000 clones, roughly 67% seen once; the top ten hold 2% to 2.5%. Source material: PBMCs. All receptors come from a human donor in good health.

The rearrangement joins TRBV4-1 to TRBJ2-1; TRBD2 agrees at 10 bases. Per the germline V gene, CDR1 is MGHRA and CDR2 is YSYEKL. The CDR3 sequence is 18 residues long. V shed 3 bases and J 6 bases; nucleotides not matched to a gene: 14. The CDR3 coding sequence is TGCGCCAGCAGCCAGAAGATAGTAAGCGGGGGGGCCGGCAATGAGCAGTTCTTC. Translated: CASSQKIVSGGAGNEQFF.

The CDR3 sequence: CAWSVLTGSYGYTF. CDR3 nucleotide sequence: TGTGCCTGGAGTGTACTAACAGGGAGCTATGGCTACACCTTC. The chain uses TRBV30 and TRBJ1-2, with D possibly matching TRBD1 (6 bases). V was clipped by 0 bases and J by 4 bases, with 12 bases between them. The CDR3 loop spans 14 amino acids. Per the germline V gene, CDR1 is GTSNPN and CDR2 is SVGIG (reference sequence).

There are a few counts of this clone. CDR3 coding DNA: TGCGCCAGCAGCCAGAGTCGACAGGGACGTGATGGCTACACCTTC. It is translated as CASSQSRQGRDGYTF. The chain links TRBV4-3 to TRBJ1-2; 7 nucleotides match TRBD1. The CDR3 has 15 amino acids. With 3 bases clipped from V and 6 bases from J, the junction kept 10 bases outside the gene matches. Germline V CDR1 and CDR2: LGHNA, YSLEER.

The count of this clone is one. This chain uses TRBV20-1 with TRBJ2-1; D gene ambiguous. Germline V CDR1 and CDR2: DFQATT, SNEGSKA (reference sequence). This CDR3 comprises 10 residues. The V and J ends lost 6 bases and 12 bases respectively, with 12 bases between them. The CDR3 DNA sequence: TGCAGTGCCTTCGGTGGTGGGCAGTTCTTC. It translates to CSAFGGGQFF.

This clone was seen a handful of times. The chain links TRBV14 to TRBJ1-1; a possible D gene is TRBD1 (5 bases). The CDR3 is 13 amino acids. V was clipped by 3 bases and J by 6 bases, with 11 bases between them. CDR1 and CDR2 from the germline V gene are SGHDN and FVKESK. CDR3 nucleotides: TGTGCCAGCAGCCACAGGAGGGGTTCTGAAGCTTTCTTT. It specifies CASSHRRGSEAFF. Using reference TRBV14 and TRBJ1-1 for the parts outside the CDR3, the full variable domain is EAGVTQFPSHSVIEKGQTVTLRCDPISGHDNLYWYRRVMGKEIKFLLHFVKESKQDESGMPNNRFLAERTGGTYSTLKVQPAELEDSGVYFCASSHRRGSEAFFGQGTRLTVV.

This clone appeared a single time. The genes are TRBV25-1 and TRBJ1-1; the match to TRBD1 covers 7 bases. V shed 1 base and J 6 bases; nucleotides not matched to a gene: 5. CDR3 length: 14 amino acids. Germline assignment: CDR1 MGHDK and CDR2 SYGVNS. The CDR3 spells CASSELGRGAEAFF. For the CDR3, the DNA is TGTGCCAGCAGTGAATTAGGCAGGGGGGCTGAAGCTTTCTTT.

The V gene is TRBV5-4, the J gene TRBJ2-1, with TRBD2 matching 10 bases. Losses at the gene ends were 0 bases for V and 3 bases for J; bases not matched to a gene: 12. Germline V lookup: CDR1 SGHNT, CDR2 YYREEE (reference sequence). This CDR3 is built from 19 residues. The CDR3 DNA reads as TGTGCCAGCAGCTTGGACAGAAATCTAGCGGGGGCAAACTACAATGAGCAGTTCTTC. Amino acids: CASSLDRNLAGANYNEQFF.

J is TRBJ1-1 and V is TRBV21-1; the table's TRBD1 call for D was not verified on the DNA. TRBV21-1 represents a pseudogene. CDR3 length equals 19 residues. CDR3 coding DNA: TGTGCCAGCAGCAAAGAGAGGAAGAAGGGGCTTATCTTAAACACTGAAGCTTTCTTT. Its protein product is CASSKERKKGLILNTEAFF.

The sample holds a few counts of this clone. The chain links TRBV29-1 to TRBJ2-4; unclear D gene. The CDR3 spans 13 residues. The V and J ends lost 3 bases and 0 bases respectively, with 6 bases between them. The germline gives CDR1 SQVTM, CDR2 ANQGSEA. The CDR3 DNA reads as TGCAGCGTTGATCCCTTAGCCAAAAACATTCAGTACTTC. This codes for CSVDPLAKNIQYF.

As for this clone: One end of the junction fails to match germline, which may point to a read error. This rearrangement joins TRBV19 to TRBJ1-2, with a weak D call TRBD1 (6 bases). The CDR3 spans 15 residues. Germline CDR1 is LNHDA and CDR2 is SQIVND (reference sequence). The CDR3 DNA sequence: TGTGCCAGTAGTATTTTCGTGGGGGCTAACTATGGCTACAACTTC. It encodes CASSIFVGANYGYNF.